Below, 23 T cell receptor beta chains from the same sample are listed, as sequenced in a study of cytomegalovirus exposure and HLA in healthy donors. The PCR made use of 60 Vbeta and 13 Jbeta primers. Assay: immunoSEQ multiplex PCR; the TCRdb copy retains only in-frame clones and omits some. The sample contains 90,000 or so clones, around 82% of which appear only once. Sequenced sample: PBMCs. Every receptor here comes from a man aged 25-40 years in good health and CMV-seropositive.

The chain uses TRBV28 and TRBJ1-6; TRBD1 agrees at 9 bases. CDR1 MDHEN and CDR2 SYDVKM come from the germline V gene. This CDR3 region has 12 residues. The V gene end was trimmed by 8 bases and the J gene end by 11 bases; junction bases not matched to a gene: 4. The CDR3 sequence: CASRTGEPPLHF. DNA of the CDR3: TGTGCCAGCCGGACAGGGGAACCACCCCTCCACTTT.

On this clone itself: The junction and the germline gene differ at one end; a read error may be behind it. J is TRBJ2-7 and V is TRBV5-4, with 8 bases matching TRBD2. The CDR3 runs to 17 residues. Germline loops: CDR1 SGHNT, CDR2 YYREEE (reference sequence). The CDR3 DNA sequence: TGTGCCAGCAGCTGGGGGGGGTCGGGAGGGCCCTCCTACGGGCAGTACTTC. Protein product: CASSWGGSGGPSYGQYF. Full variable domain (rest looked up from reference TRBV5-4 and TRBJ2-7): ETGVTQSPTHLIKTRGQQVTLRCSSQSGHNTVSWYQQALGQGPQFIFQYYREEENGRGNFPPRFSGLQFPNYSSELNVNALELDDSALYLCASSWGGSGGPSYGQYFGPGTRLTVT.

V is TRBV29-1 and J is TRBJ1-1, with TRBD1 as a possible D gene (5 bases). The ends were cut back, 4 bases at V and 6 bases at J, with 9 bases in the middle. The CDR3 sequence is 11 residues long. CDR1 and CDR2 from the germline V gene are SQVTM and ANQGSEA. CDR3 protein: CSVAGSPEAFF. The CDR3 DNA reads as TGCAGCGTTGCAGGGTCCCCTGAAGCTTTCTTT.

The rearrangement joins TRBV4-1 to TRBJ1-1; the D gene is possibly TRBD1 (6 bases). CDR3 length: 14 residues. Trimming left V 2 bases short and J 4 bases short, with 11 bases between. Germline CDR1 and CDR2: MGHRA and YSYEKL. The CDR3 DNA reads TGCGCCAGCAGCCAACGGGGGGCGGTCACTGAAGCTTTCTTT. It codes for CASSQRGAVTEAFF.

This chain uses TRBV4-1 with TRBJ2-1; the match to TRBD2 covers 8 bases. The CDR3 has 17 amino acids. From germline, CDR1 is MGHRA and CDR2 YSYEKL. V lost 1 base, J lost 4 bases, and 9 bases stayed unmatched. CDR3 sequence: CASSQAKETSVYNEQFF. CDR3 bases: TGCGCCAGCAGCCAAGCAAAAGAGACTAGCGTGTACAATGAGCAGTTCTTC.

This clone was seen more than once but under ten times. The gene calls are TRBV10-1 and TRBJ2-1; 9 bases line up with TRBD1. Per germline, CDR1 WNHNN and CDR2 SYGVQD (reference sequence). This CDR3 is built from 16 residues. With V trimmed by 6 bases and J by 9 bases, 15 bases remained unmatched. In nucleotides, the CDR3 is TGCGCCAGCAGAGACCCGGGACAGGGTCCTTCTGGTGAGCAGTTCTTC. Protein sequence: CASRDPGQGPSGEQFF.

The J gene is TRBJ1-4, the V gene TRBV5-1; a weak D match, TRBD1 (5 bases). The CDR3 length is 16 residues. V lost 5 bases and J lost 3, with 17 bases in between. Germline CDR1 is SGHRS and CDR2 is YFSETQ. The CDR3 DNA follows: TGCGCCAGCAGAAGTGGAGGGGAGGGAGCTAATGAAAAACTGTTTTTT. It codes for CASRSGGEGANEKLFF. Full variable domain (remainder filled in from reference TRBV5-1 and TRBJ1-4): KAGVTQTPRYLIKTRGQQVTLSCSPISGHRSVSWYQQTPGQGLQFLFEYFSETQRNKGNFPGRFSGRQFSNSRSEMNVSTLELGDSALYLCASRSGGEGANEKLFFGSGTQLSVL.

The chain is built from TRBV6-5 and TRBJ1-1; D may be TRBD1 (6 bases). Germline V gene sequence: CDR1 MNHEY, CDR2 SVGAGI. CDR3 length equals 13 residues. V was cut by 5 bases and J by 4 bases, with 11 bases left in between. The CDR3 reads CASSRDIGTEAFF. The CDR3 nucleotides are TGTGCCAGCAGTCGGGACATCGGCACTGAAGCTTTCTTT.

This chain connects TRBV10-3 to TRBJ2-3; TRBD1 aligns across 7 bases. CDR3 size: 15 residues. The V and J ends lost 10 bases and 0 bases, in that order; junction bases with no gene match: 10. Germline V CDR1 and CDR2: ENHRY, SYGVKD. The CDR3 bases are TGTGCCACCACAGGGGAATTACCTAGCACAGATACGCAGTATTTT. Encoded protein: CATTGELPSTDTQYF.

This CDR3 reads CASSLGPGLAGRGRELFF. As DNA, the CDR3 is TGTGCCAGCAGCTTGGGCCCGGGACTAGCGGGCCGCGGAAGGGAGCTGTTTTTT. The chain uses TRBV5-6 and TRBJ2-2, with TRBD2 matching 12 bases. This CDR3 is built from 18 residues. The J segment lost 9 bases and the V segment lost 0 bases, leaving 12 bases of the junction unmatched. Germline assignment: CDR1 SGHDT and CDR2 YYEEEE. The variable domain in full, with the rest retrieved from reference TRBV5-6 and TRBJ2-2, is DAGVTQSPTHLIKTRGQQVTLRCSPKSGHDTVSWYQQALGQGPQFIFQYYEEEERQRGNFPDRFSGHQFPNYSSELNVNALLLGDSALYLCASSLGPGLAGRGRELFFGEGSRLTVL.

This chain's CDR3 is CASSYLARGVDEQFF. The CDR3 region has the DNA TGTGCCAGCAGTTACTTGGCCAGGGGGGTCGATGAGCAGTTCTTC. The chain uses TRBV6-6 and TRBJ2-1; a possible D gene is TRBD1 (7 bases). In germline, CDR1 is MNHNY, CDR2 SVGAGI (reference sequence). The CDR3 is 15 residues long. V shed 1 base and J shed 8 bases, with 15 bases lying between them.

This clone has more than one count but fewer than ten. The V gene is TRBV18, the J gene TRBJ1-2, with 9 bases identical to TRBD1. Germline V lookup: CDR1 KGHSH, CDR2 LQKENI. The V segment lost 9 bases and the J segment 8 bases; nucleotides outside the gene matches: 7. The CDR3 has 12 amino acids. DNA of the CDR3: TGTGCCAGTTCCACAGGGGGCGGAGGCTACACCTTC. Protein sequence: CASSTGGGGYTF.

This clone has more than one count but fewer than ten. The CDR3 sequence: CASSFGTGSDEQFF. The CDR3 DNA follows: TGTGCCAGCAGTTTCGGGACAGGGAGTGATGAGCAGTTCTTC. The chain joins TRBV27 to TRBJ2-1, with 9 bases identical to TRBD1. The CDR3 has 14 residues. Losses at the gene ends were 3 bases for V and 8 bases for J; bases not matched to a gene: 5. Germline lookup yields CDR1 MNHEY and CDR2 SMNVEV (reference sequence).

The chain joins TRBV30 to TRBJ1-5, with D possibly being TRBD1 (6 bases). Trimming left V 1 base short and J 0 bases short, with 10 bases between. This CDR3 contains 15 residues. CDR1 GTSNPN and CDR2 SVGIG come from the germline V gene (reference sequence). The CDR3 sequence: CAWSGQGNSNQPQHF. The CDR3 DNA sequence: TGTGCCTGGAGTGGGCAGGGGAATAGCAATCAGCCCCAGCATTTT. The full variable domain, completed using reference TRBV30 and TRBJ1-5, is SQTIHQWPATLVQPVGSPLSLECTVEGTSNPNLYWYRQAAGRGLQLLFYSVGIGQISSEVPQNLSASRPQDRQFILSSKKLLLSDSGFYLCAWSGQGNSNQPQHFGDGTRLSIL.

The chain is built from TRBV6-1 and TRBJ1-5; no definite D call. Trimming removed 3 bases from V and 0 bases from J, with 9 bases in between. The CDR3 is 15 amino acids. From germline, CDR1 is MNHNS and CDR2 SASEGT. CDR3 in DNA: TGTGCCAGCAGTGAGTCCAGAAATAGCAATCAGCCCCAGCATTTT. Translated: CASSESRNSNQPQHF.

A remark on this clone: A read error may account for a junction end that differs from germline. This chain connects TRBV7-9 to TRBJ1-1; D not certain. This CDR3 has 12 amino acids. Per germline, CDR1 SEHNR and CDR2 FQNEAQ (reference sequence). The CDR3: CSSLSEDTEAFF. The DNA for the CDR3 is TGTTCCAGCCTTTCGGAGGACACTGAAGCTTTCTTT.

The V call is TRBV20-1, the J call TRBJ2-5; D unclear. The V end was cut by 6 bases, the J end by 5 bases, with 10 bases between. The CDR3 sequence is 11 residues long. Germline-derived CDR1 and CDR2 are DFQATT and SNEGSKA (reference sequence). CDR3 coding DNA: TGCAGTGCCCGACCCGGGGAGACCCAGTACTTC. This translates into CSARPGETQYF.

V and J are TRBV10-2 and TRBJ2-2; 8 positions match TRBD1. The CDR3 is 14 residues long. CDR1 and CDR2 (germline): WSHSY, SAAADI. After removal of 4 bases from V and 7 bases from J, the junction contained 5 bases not matched to a gene. CDR3 region: CASSGQGAGGELFF. DNA for the CDR3: TGCGCCAGCAGTGGGCAGGGGGCCGGCGGGGAGCTGTTTTTT.

V gene TRBV14 combines with J gene TRBJ2-7; D call uncertain. The CDR3 is made up of 17 amino acids. The V gene's germline CDR1 is SGHDN and CDR2 FVKESK. Trimming took off 1 base at V and 2 bases at J, with 18 bases between the two ends. CDR3 bases: TGTGCCAGCAGCCAAGCAGGCCATGGCTTTGGAACCTACGAGCAGTACTTC. Translation gives CASSQAGHGFGTYEQYF.

The chain carries TRBV5-8 and TRBJ1-2; D might be TRBD1 (6 bases). The CDR3 runs to 13 residues. With 3 bases removed from V and 4 bases from J, the gap between germline ends came to 10 bases. Germline CDR1 is SGHTS and CDR2 is YDEGEE. The CDR3, as DNA: TGTGCCAGCAGCTCCACGGACAGCTATGGCTACACCTTC. Its protein product is CASSSTDSYGYTF.

This chain uses TRBV19 with TRBJ2-1, with 10 bases matching TRBD2. The CDR3 loop spans 18 amino acids. Losses at the gene ends were 6 bases for V and 0 bases for J; bases not matched to a gene: 11. Germline-derived CDR1 and CDR2 are LNHDA and SQIVND (reference sequence). DNA of the CDR3: TGTGCCAGTAGGAACCTAGCGGGAGACGTATACTCCTACAATGAGCAGTTCTTC. Translating gives CASRNLAGDVYSYNEQFF.

The chain uses TRBV19 and TRBJ2-3; TRBD2 matches at 12 bases. V lost 5 bases and J lost 5; bases outside the gene matches: 11. This CDR3 spans 17 amino acids. Germline assignment: CDR1 LNHDA and CDR2 SQIVND (reference sequence). The CDR3, as DNA: TGTGCCAGTAGTCCCCCCCTAGCGGGAGGGGCTGGAGATACGCAGTATTTT. Translation gives CASSPPLAGGAGDTQYF.

The rearrangement joins TRBV7-9 to TRBJ2-5, with TRBD2 as a possible D gene (6 bases). V lost 2 bases and J lost 1, with 14 bases in between. The CDR3 runs to 16 residues. Germline assignment: CDR1 SEHNR and CDR2 FQNEAQ (reference sequence). The CDR3 reads CASSLIAGGIQETQYF. The CDR3 region has the DNA TGTGCCAGCAGCTTAATCGCCGGGGGTATCCAAGAGACCCAGTACTTC.